A selection of T cell receptor beta chains follows, all from one sample in a study of cytomegalovirus exposure and HLA in healthy donors. Assay: immunoSEQ multiplex PCR; the TCRdb copy retains only in-frame clones and omits some. The sample records 150,000 to 200,000 clones, 55% to 75% being singletons. The material sequenced was PBMCs. The origin of the receptors is a human donor in good health. Both conserved end residues are part of each CDR3. Fields, in order: V gene, D gene, J gene, clone size, CDR3 DNA, CDR3 protein. A D gene is named only where the DNA matches it firmly. Clone size is not always given. Where it is, it says once, few, many or a class for expanded clones.

V gene: TRBV2
D gene: TRBD2
J gene: TRBJ2-1
clone size: -
CDR3 DNA: TGTGCCAGCGCTAGCGGGGGGGCAAACTCCGATGCGCAGTTCTTC
CDR3 protein: CASASGGANSDAQFF

V gene: TRBV5-6
D gene: -
J gene: TRBJ1-1
clone size: -
CDR3 DNA: TGTGCCAGCAGTCGGACAGCGAACACTGAAGCTTTCTTT
CDR3 protein: CASSRTANTEAFF

V gene: TRBV11-3
D gene: TRBD1
J gene: TRBJ2-3
clone size: -
CDR3 DNA: TGTGCCAGCAGCGCCAGGTGGCCAGGGGGAGATACGCAGTATTTT
CDR3 protein: CASSARWPGGDTQYF

V gene: TRBV30
D gene: -
J gene: TRBJ1-1
clone size: -
CDR3 DNA: TGTGCCTGGAGTCGGACTGAAGCTTTCTTT
CDR3 protein: CAWSRTEAFF

V gene: TRBV4-3
D gene: TRBD1
J gene: TRBJ1-1
clone size: -
CDR3 DNA: TGCGCCAGTGGACAGGGACTGAACACTGAAGCTTTCTTT
CDR3 protein: CASGQGLNTEAFF

V gene: TRBV11-2
D gene: TRBD1
J gene: TRBJ2-5
clone size: -
CDR3 DNA: TGTGCCAGCAGCAGGATACAGGGGACCCTACAAGAGACCCAGTACTTC
CDR3 protein: CASSRIQGTLQETQYF

V gene: TRBV10-3
D gene: TRBD1
J gene: TRBJ2-7
clone size: once
CDR3 DNA: TGTGCCATCAGTGACCCGGACAGGACCACCTACGAGCAGTACTTC
CDR3 protein: CAISDPDRTTYEQYF

V gene: TRBV5-4
D gene: -
J gene: TRBJ1-1
clone size: -
CDR3 DNA: TGTGCCAGCAGCTTGGTCATCCAGGGGCCGAACACTGAAGCTTTCTTT
CDR3 protein: CASSLVIQGPNTEAFF

V gene: TRBV30
D gene: -
J gene: TRBJ1-1
clone size: -
CDR3 DNA: TGTGCCTGGGTGTCATGGGGGGGGGCTGAAGCTTTCTTT
CDR3 protein: CAWVSWGGAEAFF

V gene: TRBV2
D gene: -
J gene: TRBJ2-2
clone size: -
CDR3 DNA: TGTGCCAGCAGTGCTAGCGACCAGAACACCGGGGAGCTGTTTTTT
CDR3 protein: CASSASDQNTGELFF

V gene: TRBV9
D gene: -
J gene: TRBJ1-2
clone size: -
CDR3 DNA: TGTGCCAGCAGCGTAGGGTCACAGGGCATCGGCTACACCTTC
CDR3 protein: CASSVGSQGIGYTF

V gene: TRBV19
D gene: -
J gene: TRBJ2-1
clone size: -
CDR3 DNA: TGTGCCAGTAGTATATTTCGGGGCGGGGTTGGCAATGAGCAGTTCTTC
CDR3 protein: CASSIFRGGVGNEQFF

V gene: TRBV20-1
D gene: -
J gene: TRBJ1-1
clone size: -
CDR3 DNA: TGCAGTGCTACAGTTGAAGCTTTCTTT
CDR3 protein: CSATVEAFF

V gene: TRBV5-8
D gene: TRBD1
J gene: TRBJ1-2
clone size: few
CDR3 DNA: TGTGCCAGCAGCTTATTTTCGTTCGGACAGGAGTTCGTTGGCTACACCTTC
CDR3 protein: CASSLFSFGQEFVGYTF

V gene: TRBV19
D gene: TRBD2
J gene: TRBJ2-7
clone size: -
CDR3 DNA: TGTGCCAGTAGTATATTGCGGGGGGGAACCTACGAGCAGTACTTC
CDR3 protein: CASSILRGGTYEQYF

V gene: TRBV2
D gene: TRBD2
J gene: TRBJ2-3
clone size: -
CDR3 DNA: TGTGCCAGCAGTGATCGACTAGCGGGTGGGGGAGATACGCAGTATTTT
CDR3 protein: CASSDRLAGGGDTQYF